This passage covers 28 T cell receptor beta chains from one sample sequenced in a study of blood T cell repertoires in COVID-19. Profiling relied on immunoSEQ multiplex PCR, and the TCRdb table lists in-frame clones only, not all of them. Of some 300,000 clones in the sample, approximately 91% are singletons; the top ten hold almost 4%. Material for sequencing was PBMCs or T cells enriched from blood (not recorded which). Every receptor here comes from a woman aged 25 to 39 who had been exposed to COVID-19.

V is TRBV6-5 and J is TRBJ1-2, with TRBD1 matching over 7 bases. Per the germline V gene, CDR1 is MNHEY and CDR2 is SVGAGI. With 5 bases clipped from V and 1 base from J, the junction kept 1 base outside the gene matches. This CDR3 has 13 residues. The CDR3 sequence is CASSRQGNYGYTF. CDR3 DNA sequence: TGTGCCAGCAGTCGACAGGGTAACTATGGCTACACCTTC.

This sequence joins TRBV2 and TRBJ2-1; D is possibly TRBD1 (6 bases). The CDR3 is 13 amino acids. Trimming took off 5 bases at V and 11 bases at J, with 16 bases between the two ends. Germline CDR1 SNHLY, CDR2 FYNNEI. CDR3 residues: CASSRDNFIQQFF. Here the CDR3 DNA reads TGTGCCAGCAGTAGGGACAACTTTATCCAGCAGTTCTTC.

In its sample, this clone was seen a few times. The chain combines TRBV6-1 with TRBJ1-2; D is unclear. The CDR3 runs 15 residues. V lost 1 base and J 5 bases, leaving 14 bases between the germline ends. CDR1 and CDR2 from the germline V gene are MNHNS and SASEGT. The CDR3 loop reads CASSEEGGGSYGYTF. CDR3 sequence (DNA): TGTGCCAGCAGTGAAGAGGGCGGAGGTTCGTATGGCTACACCTTC.

The V and J genes are TRBV3-1 (or the pseudogene TRBV3-2) and TRBJ1-2; 7 bases are shared with TRBD1. The length of the CDR3 is 14 residues. V was pared by 4 bases and J by 4 bases, with 6 bases of the junction left unmatched. Germline CDR1 reads LGHDT; CDR2 reads YNNKEL (reference sequence). CDR3: CASSLLRGLYGYTF. In DNA form, the CDR3 reads TGTGCCAGCAGCCTACTTAGGGGGCTCTATGGCTACACCTTC.

The chain's CDR3 is CASRANGTPNYGYTF. CDR3 nucleotides: TGTGCCAGCAGGGCGAACGGGACACCGAACTATGGCTACACCTTC. V gene TRBV6-5 combines with J gene TRBJ1-2, with D maybe TRBD1 (6 bases). Between the trimmed V and J ends, which lost 6 bases and 2 bases, there was a span of 16 bases. This CDR3 contains 15 residues. The germline V gene has CDR1 MNHEY and CDR2 SVGAGI.

As to this clone: At the DNA level, this CDR3 is encoded by other sequences in the same sample as well. The CDR3 loop reads CASSLAVNTEAFF. The CDR3 DNA reads TGCGCCAGCAGCTTGGCCGTGAACACTGAAGCTTTCTTT. This sequence joins TRBV5-1 and TRBJ1-1; D not resolved. V was shortened by 0 bases and J by 0 bases, with 3 bases between the two germline ends. This CDR3 is built from 13 residues. Germline V gene data show CDR1 as SGHRS and CDR2 as YFSETQ.

Turning to this clone: Other DNA sequences in this specimen translate into the identical CDR3. The chain combines TRBV5-1 with TRBJ1-5; possibly TRBD1 for D (6 bases). V was pared by 2 bases and J by 2 bases, with 8 bases between. Germline V lookup: CDR1 SGHRS, CDR2 YFSETQ. The CDR3 runs to 14 residues. CDR3 amino acids: CASSLQGGNQPQHF. For the CDR3, the DNA is TGCGCCAGCAGCTTACAGGGAGGCAATCAGCCCCAGCATTTT.

The chain combines TRBV10-3 with TRBJ1-1; possibly TRBD1 for D (5 bases). Per the germline V gene, CDR1 is ENHRY and CDR2 is SYGVKD. Trimming shortened V by 6 bases and J by 4 bases, and 18 bases separated the two germline ends. The CDR3 is made up of 15 amino acids. CDR3 loop: CAIREDGLRGTEAFF. The CDR3 DNA reads TGTGCCATCAGAGAGGACGGCCTAAGGGGCACTGAAGCTTTCTTT.

The chain joins TRBV6-5 to TRBJ1-2; D perhaps matches TRBD1 (5 bases). The CDR3 has 14 amino acids. CDR1 and CDR2 from the germline V gene are MNHEY and SVGAGI. V lost 0 bases and J lost 7, with 12 bases in between. The chain's CDR3 is CASSYSGGVRGYTF. In nucleotides, the CDR3 is TGTGCCAGCAGTTACTCAGGAGGGGTTCGTGGCTACACCTTC.

The V and J genes are TRBV5-6 and TRBJ1-1; possible D gene TRBD1, 6 bases. The germline V gene encodes CDR1 SGHDT and CDR2 YYEEEE. The CDR3 has 14 amino acids. Trimming removed 1 base at V and 3 bases at J, with 10 bases between. CDR3 amino acids: CASSLYPGDTEAFF. The CDR3 DNA sequence: TGTGCCAGCAGCTTGTACCCAGGGGACACTGAAGCTTTCTTT.

The chain recombines TRBV5-1 with TRBJ1-1; D possibly corresponds to TRBD1 (6 bases). The germline V and J ends were trimmed by 4 bases and 1 base, with 17 bases remaining between them. Germline V gene lookup returns CDR1 SGHRS and CDR2 YFSETQ. There are 16 residues in the CDR3. CDR3 sequence (DNA): TGCGCCAGCAGCCCATGGGGGGGGGCGAGGAACACTGAAGCTTTCTTT. Translated: CASSPWGGARNTEAFF.

The chain uses TRBV10-3 and TRBJ1-6, with 10 bases aligning to TRBD1. The V gene end was trimmed by 6 bases and the J gene end by 7 bases; junction bases not matched to a gene: 6. The CDR3 is 15 residues long. The germline V gene has CDR1 ENHRY and CDR2 SYGVKD. The DNA for the CDR3 is TGTGCCATCAGCGACAGGGGGCTATGGAATTCACCCCTCCACTTT. This codes for CAISDRGLWNSPLHF.

The chain links TRBV9 to TRBJ2-5; 11 bases map to TRBD1. The germline V gene has CDR1 SGDLS and CDR2 YYNGEE. The V and J ends lost 0 bases and 4 bases, in that order; junction bases with no gene match: 2. The CDR3 totals 15 residues. The CDR3 protein is CASSVAGQGVETQYF. For the CDR3, the DNA is TGTGCCAGCAGCGTAGCGGGACAGGGGGTAGAGACCCAGTACTTC.

The chain recombines TRBV7-6 with TRBJ1-2, with 8 bases matching TRBD1. This CDR3 region has 17 residues. Trimming cost V 5 bases and J 4 bases; bases outside gene matches: 15. Germline CDR1 and CDR2: SGHVS and FNYEAQ. CDR3 DNA: TGTGCCAGCAGCCCTACGACTTCGGACAGGGATGGCTATGGCTACACCTTC. This gives the protein CASSPTTSDRDGYGYTF. Filled out from reference TRBV7-6 and TRBJ1-2, the complete variable domain reads GAGVSQSPRYKVTKRGQDVALRCDPISGHVSLYWYRQALGQGPEFLTYFNYEAQQDKSGLPNDRFSAERPEGSISTLTIQRTEQRDSAMYRCASSPTTSDRDGYGYTFGSGTRLTVV.

The chain recombines TRBV5-4 with TRBJ1-2; 9 nucleotides align to TRBD1. Germline CDR1 reads SGHNT; CDR2 reads YYREEE (reference sequence). The CDR3 consists of 16 residues. The ends lost 3 bases at V and 8 bases at J; junction bases unmatched: 14. The CDR3 spells CASSSPGQGPFRGYTF. In DNA, the CDR3 is TGTGCCAGCAGCTCACCGGGACAGGGTCCTTTTAGGGGCTACACCTTC.

Only one count was recorded for this clone. The chain couples TRBV21-1 to TRBJ1-3; the D call TRBD1 from the table was never checked on the DNA. TRBV21-1 is described as a pseudogene. The CDR3 contains 14 residues. The CDR3 sequence is CASSAGTGGNTIYF. CDR3 nucleotide sequence: TGTGCCAGCAGCGCAGGGACAGGTGGAAACACCATATATTTT.

This clone was picked up one time. The gene calls are TRBV5-4 and TRBJ2-7; TRBD1 matches at 7 bases. Germline values: CDR1 SGHNT, CDR2 YYREEE (reference sequence). The CDR3 is made up of 13 amino acids. V shed 4 bases and J 1 base; nucleotides not matched to a gene: 2. The CDR3: CASSQTGSYEQYF. The CDR3 DNA reads as TGTGCCAGCAGCCAGACAGGGTCCTACGAGCAGTACTTC.

This chain uses TRBV27 with TRBJ1-2, with 8 bases identical to TRBD1. This CDR3 region has 18 residues. V lost 0 bases to trimming and J lost 4 bases; unmatched junction nucleotides: 13. CDR1 and CDR2 from the germline V gene are MNHEY and SMNVEV (reference sequence). CDR3 DNA sequence: TGTGCCAGCAGTTTATCGGGGCAGGGGGCGGTGGCGGGCTATGGCTACACCTTC. This sequence encodes CASSLSGQGAVAGYGYTF.

J is TRBJ1-2 and V is TRBV12-5, with no clear D. V was clipped by 0 bases and J by 1 base, with 12 bases between them. The CDR3 has 16 residues. Germline-derived CDR1 and CDR2 are LGHNT and FRNRAP. This CDR3 is CASGLVTGKVNYGYTF. As DNA, the CDR3 is TGTGCTAGTGGTTTGGTAACCGGGAAAGTTAACTATGGCTACACCTTC.

CDR3 protein: CASSEGTGNTIYF. The CDR3 bases are TGCGCCAGCAGCGAAGGGACAGGAAACACCATATATTTT. The chain recombines TRBV5-1 with TRBJ1-3, with a weak D call TRBD1 (6 bases). Germline V gene lookup returns CDR1 SGHRS and CDR2 YFSETQ. The V gene lost 4 bases and the J gene lost 4 bases, with 9 bases spanning the gap. The CDR3 consists of 13 residues.

The V and J genes are TRBV27 and TRBJ1-6; 7 nucleotides agree with TRBD1. CDR1 is MNHEY, CDR2 SMNVEV, per germline (reference sequence). V was clipped by 3 bases and J by 16 bases; unmatched bases: 6. This CDR3 is built from 12 residues. CDR3 residues: CASSLNRGVLHF. In DNA, the CDR3 is TGTGCCAGCAGTTTGAACAGGGGTGTTCTCCACTTT.

V is TRBV9 and J is TRBJ2-7, with 11 bases aligning to TRBD1. Looked up from germline, CDR1 is SGDLS and CDR2 is YYNGEE. The CDR3 is 18 amino acids. The J segment lost 2 bases and the V segment lost 0 bases, leaving 10 bases of the junction unmatched. DNA of the CDR3: TGTGCCAGCAGCGTAGAAGGGGGACAGGGGGTGAAAGCCTACGAGCAGTACTTC. Translation: CASSVEGGQGVKAYEQYF. Together with reference TRBV9 and TRBJ2-7, the CDR3 gives the full variable domain: DSGVTQTPKHLITATGQRVTLRCSPRSGDLSVYWYQQSLDQGLQFLIQYYNGEERAKGNILERFSAQQFPDLHSELNLSSLELGDSALYFCASSVEGGQGVKAYEQYFGPGTRLTVT.

This chain connects TRBV11-3 to TRBJ2-1, with D maybe TRBD1 (5 bases). CDR1 is SGHNT, CDR2 YENEEA, per germline. The CDR3 has 14 amino acids. Deletions cut 4 bases from V and 4 bases from J, with 11 bases between. The CDR3 DNA follows: TGTGCCAGCAGCTCCCCCGACAGATACAATGAGCAGTTCTTC. Translation: CASSSPDRYNEQFF.

The chain uses TRBV7-6 and TRBJ1-5, with 8 bases that match TRBD1. The germline V gene has CDR1 SGHVS and CDR2 FNYEAQ. The trim removed 5 bases at V and 4 bases at J, leaving 7 bases unmatched. This CDR3 has 15 amino acids. CDR3: CASSPTGGGNQPQHF. As DNA, the CDR3 is TGTGCCAGCAGCCCTACAGGGGGAGGTAATCAGCCCCAGCATTTT.

The chain has TRBV24-1 and TRBJ2-7; D might be TRBD1 (6 bases). The CDR3 loop spans 13 amino acids. Trimming stripped 5 bases from V and 5 bases from J, with 12 bases between. Germline assignment: CDR1 KGHDR and CDR2 SFDVKD. This CDR3 is CATSGWKGDEQYF. In DNA form, the CDR3 reads TGTGCCACCAGTGGATGGAAGGGGGACGAGCAGTACTTC.

V usage is TRBV7-2 and J usage is TRBJ1-1; 7 bases fit TRBD1. J was trimmed by 4 bases and V by 1 base; bases with no gene match: 9. Germline V lookup: CDR1 SGHTA, CDR2 FQGNSA. There are 16 residues in the CDR3. The chain's CDR3 is CASSLGQGTFRTEAFF. CDR3 sequence (DNA): TGTGCCAGCAGCTTAGGACAGGGCACCTTCCGCACTGAAGCTTTCTTT. The complete variable domain, with remaining parts taken from reference TRBV7-2 and TRBJ1-1, reads GAGVSQSPSNKVTEKGKDVELRCDPISGHTALYWYRQSLGQGLEFLIYFQGNSAPDKSGLPSDRFSAERTGGSVSTLTIQRTQQEDSAVYLCASSLGQGTFRTEAFFGQGTRLTVV.

J is TRBJ2-7 and V is TRBV5-4; D unresolved. The CDR3 consists of 14 residues. The V gene's germline CDR1 is SGHNT and CDR2 YYREEE (reference sequence). V lost 3 bases to trimming and J lost 0 bases, with 10 bases between them. CDR3 loop: CASSSGFSSYEQYF. Here the CDR3 DNA reads TGTGCCAGCAGCTCGGGTTTTAGCTCCTACGAGCAGTACTTC.

The genes are TRBV6-6 and TRBJ2-3; 10 nucleotides line up with TRBD2. The CDR3 length is 15 residues. V dropped 7 bases and J dropped 4; count of bases not matched to a gene: 8. Germline CDR1 and CDR2: MNHNY and SVGAGI (reference sequence). CDR3 in DNA: TGTGCCAGCACGTTAGCGGGGGGTCACGCAGATACGCAGTATTTT. It yields the protein CASTLAGGHADTQYF.